One sample yielded the 17 T cell receptor beta chains listed below, sequenced in a study of CD8 T cells in Susac syndrome. Random hexamers primed reverse transcription of about 0.5 to 1 ug RNA. TCRdb called the immunoSEQ multiplex PCR reads again in MiXCR, with one record for every CDR3 protein. Of about 180,000 distinct CDR3 sequences in the sample, about 96% were seen once. Source material: CD4+ T cells from PBMCs. The receptors were gathered from a human donor with Susac syndrome.

V is TRBV18 and J is TRBJ2-7, with a possible D match to TRBD1 (5 bases). Germline CDR1 reads KGHSH; CDR2 reads LQKENI. Trimming removed 5 bases from V and 3 bases from J, with 14 bases in between. This CDR3 comprises 14 residues. The CDR3 protein is CASSSKTASYEQYV. The CDR3 DNA reads TGTGCCAGCTCATCAAAGACAGCGAGCTACGAGCAGTACGTC.

The chain has TRBV11-2 and TRBJ1-6; the D is unclear. The CDR3 is 15 amino acids. CDR1 is SGHAT and CDR2 is FQNNGV in the germline V gene. Deletions cut 0 bases from V and 6 bases from J, with 9 bases between. In DNA, the CDR3 is TGTGCCAGCAGCTTAGACCCAGGAGTTAATTCACCCCTCCACTTT. This codes for CASSLDPGVNSPLHF.

The chain carries TRBV9 and TRBJ2-7; possibly TRBD1 or TRBD2 for D (6 bases each). CDR1 SGDLS and CDR2 YYNGEE come from the germline V gene. Between the trimmed V and J ends, which lost 0 bases and 5 bases, there was a span of 18 bases. The length of the CDR3 is 16 residues. CDR3 sequence: CASSVGWSGGAHEQYF. The CDR3, as DNA: TGTGCCAGCAGCGTAGGATGGTCCGGGGGCGCGCACGAGCAGTACTTC.

The V gene is TRBV6-2 or TRBV6-3, the J gene TRBJ1-5; D gene unclear. V shed 2 bases and J shed 3 bases, with 11 bases lying between them. The CDR3 has 15 amino acids. Germline CDR1 MNHEY, CDR2 SVGEGT. CDR3 sequence (DNA): TGTGCCAGCAGTTACCGGCAGAGTTTCAATCAGCCCCAGCATTTT. It codes for CASSYRQSFNQPQHF.

The chain is built from TRBV29-1 and TRBJ1-5, with TRBD1 matching over 10 bases. V was pared by 7 bases and J by 5 bases, with 5 bases of the junction left unmatched. Germline lookup yields CDR1 SQVTM and CDR2 ANQGSEA. The CDR3 runs to 13 residues. In DNA, the CDR3 is TGCAGCGCCGGACAGGGGGTGGATCAGCCCCAGCATTTT. It encodes CSAGQGVDQPQHF.

This chain uses TRBV3-1 with TRBJ1-5; D call uncertain. Trimming stripped 0 bases from V and 3 bases from J, with 9 bases between. The CDR3 runs to 15 residues. The germline V gene has CDR1 LGHDT and CDR2 YNNKEL (reference sequence). The DNA for the CDR3 is TGTGCCAGCAGCCAAGATTTGGCTTCCAATCAGCCCCAGCATTTT. It translates to CASSQDLASNQPQHF.

The chain recombines TRBV29-1 with TRBJ1-2; TRBD1 agrees at 9 bases. Germline V gene data show CDR1 as SQVTM and CDR2 as ANQGSEA. J lost 7 bases, V lost 3 bases, and 9 bases had no gene match. The CDR3 length is 14 residues. CDR3: CSVDLIQGARGYTF. The DNA for the CDR3 is TGCAGCGTTGATTTGATACAGGGGGCGCGTGGCTACACCTTC.

This clonotype was detected once. The chain is built from TRBV7-2 and TRBJ2-5, with D tentatively TRBD1 (7 bases). The CDR3 is 16 residues long. V was shortened by 1 base and J by 2 bases, with 14 bases between the two germline ends. Germline lookup yields CDR1 SGHTA and CDR2 FQGNSA. The CDR3 nucleotides are TGTGCCAGCAGCTTAGGGGCGCGGGACAGTCAAGAGACCCAGTACTTC. This codes for CASSLGARDSQETQYF.

The gene calls are TRBV5-4 and TRBJ2-5, with TRBD2 identical over 10 bases. This CDR3 has 14 amino acids. In germline, CDR1 is SGHNT, CDR2 YYREEE (reference sequence). J lost 5 bases, V lost 5 bases, and 6 bases had no gene match. CDR3 region: CASSLAGDGETQYF. CDR3 nucleotides: TGTGCCAGCAGTCTAGCGGGAGACGGGGAGACCCAGTACTTC.

V and J are TRBV19 and TRBJ1-1; TRBD1 agrees at 7 bases. The J segment lost 2 bases and the V segment lost 6 bases, leaving 6 bases of the junction unmatched. The germline V gene has CDR1 LNHDA and CDR2 SQIVND (reference sequence). There are 14 residues in the CDR3. The DNA for the CDR3 is TGTGCCAGTAGGAGGACAGGAATAAACACTGAAGCTTTCTTT. As protein: CASRRTGINTEAFF.

The CDR3 here is CASSFGEGREDYGYTF. For the CDR3, the DNA is TGTGCCAGCAGCTTCGGGGAGGGCAGGGAAGACTATGGCTACACCTTC. The V gene is TRBV9, the J gene TRBJ1-2; D may be TRBD1 (5 bases). Germline-derived CDR1 and CDR2 are SGDLS and YYNGEE. V dropped 4 bases and J dropped 3 bases, with 19 bases sitting between them. There are 16 residues in the CDR3.

This chain uses TRBV4-3 with TRBJ2-3; 11 bases match TRBD1. Germline trimming cut 4 bases from V and 4 bases from J; bases unmatched to any gene: 4. Per germline, CDR1 LGHNA and CDR2 YSLEER. The CDR3 covers 15 residues. The CDR3, as DNA: TGCGCCAGCAGCCCGGGACAGGGGGAGCCAGATACGCAGTATTTT. Translation gives CASSPGQGEPDTQYF.

CDR3 sequence: CASSKGGEGNTIYF. The CDR3 DNA sequence: TGTGCCAGCAGTAAGGGGGGAGAAGGAAACACCATATATTTT. The chain couples TRBV6-5 to TRBJ1-3; possible D gene TRBD1, 6 bases. Trimming cost V 5 bases and J 4 bases, with 12 bases left between them. CDR1 is MNHEY and CDR2 is SVGAGI in the germline V gene. The CDR3 is 14 residues long.

This clonotype occurred a few times. CDR3 sequence: CASSLTGANTGELFF. The CDR3 DNA reads as TGTGCCAGCAGTTTAACAGGGGCGAACACCGGGGAGCTGTTTTTT. This sequence joins TRBV28 and TRBJ2-2, with 7 bases identical to TRBD1. J was trimmed by 0 bases and V by 2 bases; bases with no gene match: 0. The CDR3 spans 15 residues. Germline assignment: CDR1 MDHEN and CDR2 SYDVKM.

The V call is TRBV3-1, the J call TRBJ2-3; 12 bases align to TRBD2. CDR1 is LGHDT, CDR2 YNNKEL, per germline (reference sequence). This CDR3 is built from 14 residues. The V segment lost 5 bases and the J segment 9 bases; nucleotides outside the gene matches: 6. CDR3 sequence: CASSFRLAGDTQYF. The CDR3 DNA follows: TGTGCCAGCAGCTTCCGACTAGCGGGGGACACGCAGTATTTT.

The CDR3 nucleotides read TGTGCCAGCAGCCGTTCCTTGGGACAGGGATCCTACGAGCAGTACGTC. This gives the protein CASSRSLGQGSYEQYV. The gene calls are TRBV6-2 or TRBV6-3 and TRBJ2-7; 9 bases fit TRBD1. Germline V CDR1 and CDR2: MNHEY, SVGEGT. V was clipped by 6 bases and J by 1 base; unmatched bases: 10. The CDR3 extends over 16 amino acids.

This chain joins TRBV30 and TRBJ2-1; D unresolved. V was pared by 1 base and J by 3 bases, with 4 bases between. Germline V gene sequence: CDR1 GTSNPN, CDR2 SVGIG (reference sequence). The CDR3 is 12 amino acids. The CDR3 protein is CAWSEVYNEQFF. The CDR3 coding sequence is TGTGCCTGGAGTGAAGTCTACAATGAGCAGTTCTTC.